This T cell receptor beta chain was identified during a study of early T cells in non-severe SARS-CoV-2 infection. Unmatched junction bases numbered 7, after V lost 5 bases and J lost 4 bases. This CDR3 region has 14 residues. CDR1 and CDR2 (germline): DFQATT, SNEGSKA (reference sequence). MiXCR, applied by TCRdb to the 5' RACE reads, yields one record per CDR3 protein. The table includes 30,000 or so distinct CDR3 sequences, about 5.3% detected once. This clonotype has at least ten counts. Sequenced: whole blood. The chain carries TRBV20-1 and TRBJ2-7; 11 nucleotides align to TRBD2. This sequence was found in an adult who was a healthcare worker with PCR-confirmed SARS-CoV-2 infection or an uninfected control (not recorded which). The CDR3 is CSAGGTSGSYEQYF. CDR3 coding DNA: TGCAGTGCTGGCGGGACTAGCGGATCTTACGAGCAGTACTTC.